This entry lists 28 T cell receptor beta chains sequenced from one sample in a study of molecular identifiers for immune sequencing clone quantification. TCRdb reprocessed the PCR reads with MiXCR, giving one entry per CDR3 protein. The sample contains approximately 500,000 distinct CDR3 sequences, 25% of which appear only once. The source material was naive CD8+ T cells from blood, with Jurkat cell RNA spiked in. This sample's subset: FACS-sorted CD8+CD4-CCR7+CD45RA+ naive T cells. Receptor source: a human donor in good health. Some libraries in this study had Jurkat cell RNA spiked in.

The chain couples TRBV14 to TRBJ2-5; D unresolved. V dropped 0 bases and J dropped 5 bases, with 19 bases sitting between them. The CDR3 runs 17 residues. The germline V gene encodes CDR1 SGHDN and CDR2 FVKESK. DNA for the CDR3: TGTGCCAGCAGCCAAGATTCCTTGTCTCTGCCTGGCGAGACCCAGTACTTC. Amino acid sequence: CASSQDSLSLPGETQYF.

This clonotype turned up a few times. The V and J genes are TRBV6-6 and TRBJ1-5; D is uncertain. V was cut by 8 bases and J by 2 bases, with 10 bases left in between. Germline V lookup: CDR1 MNHNY, CDR2 SVGAGI (reference sequence). The CDR3 covers 13 residues. CDR3 DNA: TGTGCCAGCGTTTTTTACGGCAATCAGCCCCAGCATTTT. Protein: CASVFYGNQPQHF.

V is TRBV14 and J is TRBJ2-7; the match to TRBD2 covers 15 bases. Trimming removed 2 bases from V and 2 bases from J; junction bases left unmatched: 4. The CDR3 has 17 residues. Germline loops: CDR1 SGHDN, CDR2 FVKESK. The CDR3 spells CASSQYGLAGGTYEQYF. In DNA, the CDR3 is TGTGCCAGCAGCCAATATGGACTAGCGGGAGGGACCTACGAGCAGTACTTC.

Details on this clonotype: One junction end disagrees with the germline gene, perhaps due to a read error. The chain joins TRBV29-1 to TRBJ2-7, with D unclear. The length of the CDR3 is 13 residues. CDR1 and CDR2 from the germline V gene are SQVTM and ANQGSEA. The DNA for the CDR3 is TGCTGCGTTGTATCTCCCAGGCGTTACGAGCAGTACTTC. Residues: CCVVSPRRYEQYF.

This clonotype was found a few times. The rearrangement joins TRBV19 to TRBJ1-1, with 8 bases that match TRBD1. Germline V gene lookup returns CDR1 LNHDA and CDR2 SQIVND (reference sequence). The CDR3 covers 14 residues. Trimming cost V 4 bases and J 1 base; bases outside gene matches: 2. The CDR3 nucleotides are TGTGCCAGTAGTAGCCAGGGGGCGAACACTGAAGCTTTCTTT. Translation: CASSSQGANTEAFF.

This clonotype was recorded once. A much larger clone lies one base from this, so it may be a read error. V gene TRBV14 combines with J gene TRBJ2-4; 7 positions agree with TRBD1. Per the germline V gene, CDR1 is SGHDN and CDR2 is FVKESK. This CDR3 has 15 residues. Trimming cost V 5 bases and J 8 bases; bases outside gene matches: 12. DNA for the CDR3: TGTGCCAGCAGCTCCCGACAGGGTTCAAAAGACATTCAGTACTTC. Protein: CASSSRQGSKDIQYF.

In the case of this clonotype: The junction and the germline gene differ at one end; a read error may be behind it. V gene TRBV7-3 combines with J gene TRBJ2-3, with 7 bases matching TRBD1. The CDR3 runs to 15 residues. CDR1 SGHTA and CDR2 FQGTGA come from the germline V gene. CDR3 sequence: CASSPGTASTDTEYF. In nucleotides, the CDR3 is TGTGCCAGCAGCCCTGGGACAGCTAGCACAGATACGGAGTATTTT.

Only one count was recorded for this clonotype. Compared with germline, one end of the junction differs, possibly owing to a read error. The J gene is TRBJ1-4, the V gene TRBV5-3; D gene unclear. Being an ORF, TRBV5-3 has a function that is uncertain. This CDR3 contains 16 residues. This CDR3 is CASSLKTDVTNEKLFF. CDR3 in DNA: TGTGCCAGCAGCTTGAAGACCGATGTGACTAATGAAAAACTGTTTTTT.

The chain links TRBV28 to TRBJ2-3; D remains ambiguous. The CDR3 contains 13 residues. Per germline, CDR1 MDHEN and CDR2 SYDVKM. V lost 8 bases, J lost 0 bases, and 9 bases lay in between. The CDR3 nucleotides are TGTGCCAGCGCGACTGCTAGCACAGATACGCAGTATTTT. Translated, it gives CASATASTDTQYF.

This clonotype was seen more than once but under ten times. The V gene is TRBV27, the J gene TRBJ2-2; the D gene could be TRBD1 or TRBD2 (6 bases each). Per germline, CDR1 MNHEY and CDR2 SMNVEV (reference sequence). Trimming took off 7 bases at V and 5 bases at J, with 17 bases between the two ends. This CDR3 comprises 15 residues. The CDR3 bases are TGTGCCAGCACCTTAGGGGGGCCGGGAACCGGGGAGCTGTTTTTT. Its protein product is CASTLGGPGTGELFF.

The chain couples TRBV7-9 to TRBJ2-3, with D perhaps matching TRBD1 (6 bases). The CDR3 spans 17 residues. Trimming removed 8 bases from V and 2 bases from J, with 23 bases in between. The germline CDR1 and CDR2 sequences are SEHNR and FQNEAQ (reference sequence). The CDR3 region has the DNA TGTGCCAGCCAGCCCGCGGCAGGGGATTGGGACACAGATACGCAGTATTTT. Its protein product is CASQPAAGDWDTDTQYF.

This clonotype occurred a few times. It may be a read error: a sequence one base away is much more abundant. The chain combines TRBV4-1 with TRBJ1-5; maybe TRBD1 (6 bases). The CDR3 has 15 amino acids. Germline V lookup: CDR1 MGHRA, CDR2 YSYEKL. Trimming removed 1 base at V and 5 bases at J, with 12 bases between. The CDR3 bases are TGCGCCAGCAGCCAAGTTGGCAGGGGTGATCAGCCCCAGCATTTT. Protein sequence: CASSQVGRGDQPQHF.

As regards this clonotype: One end of the junction fails to match germline, which may point to a read error. V is TRBV7-9 and J is TRBJ1-1; D not certain. There are 13 residues in the CDR3. CDR1 SEHNR and CDR2 FQNEAQ come from the germline V gene (reference sequence). The chain's CDR3 is CAGSLSQNTEAFF. The CDR3 nucleotides are TGTGCCGGCAGCTTAAGCCAGAACACTGAAGCTTTCTTT.

This clonotype has only a few counts. The chain links TRBV4-2 to TRBJ2-1, with D possibly matching TRBD2 (6 bases). The ends were cut back, 4 bases at V and 10 bases at J, with 23 bases in the middle. From germline, CDR1 is LGHNA and CDR2 YNFKEQ. The CDR3 consists of 16 residues. CDR3 sequence (DNA): TGTGCCAGCAGCCTGGGTGTAAGTAGCGGAGTTACAGAGCAGTTCTTC. Translating gives CASSLGVSSGVTEQFF.

The table lists this clonotype with many counts. This chain joins TRBV11-2 and TRBJ2-6; 8 nucleotides line up with TRBD2. Germline trimming cut 7 bases from V and 1 base from J; bases unmatched to any gene: 9. The CDR3 runs to 17 residues. Germline V lookup: CDR1 SGHAT, CDR2 FQNNGV. CDR3 loop: CASTPLLAGSGANVLTF. CDR3 coding DNA: TGTGCCAGCACCCCTCTATTAGCGGGGTCTGGGGCCAACGTCCTGACTTTC. Variable domain in full (rest from reference TRBV11-2 and TRBJ2-6): EAGVAQSPRYKIIEKRQSVAFWCNPISGHATLYWYQQILGQGPKLLIQFQNNGVVDDSQLPKDRFSAERLKGVDSTLKIQPAKLEDSAVYLCASTPLLAGSGANVLTFGAGSRLTVL.

This rearrangement joins TRBV5-1 to TRBJ2-7, with D tentatively TRBD2 (6 bases). This CDR3 contains 13 residues. Germline loops: CDR1 SGHRS, CDR2 YFSETQ. V lost 4 bases and J 4 bases, leaving 12 bases between the germline ends. CDR3 sequence reads: CASSHTRGYEQYF. CDR3 nucleotides: TGCGCCAGCAGCCACACCCGGGGGTACGAGCAGTACTTC.

This clonotype came up a few times. The germline gene is not matched at one end of the junction; a read error may be the cause. This chain connects TRBV28 to TRBJ2-1; tentatively, D is TRBD1 (6 bases). CDR1 is MDHEN and CDR2 is SYDVKM in the germline V gene. The length of the CDR3 is 12 residues. Here the CDR3 DNA reads TGTGCCAGCAGTTTAGAAGGGGGACGGTCTATTTTC. This codes for CASSLEGGRSIF.

This sequence joins TRBV12-3 or TRBV12-4 and TRBJ2-1; the match to TRBD1 covers 8 bases. J gave up 8 bases and V 6 bases, and 12 bases lay outside the gene matches. This CDR3 has 15 amino acids. For the CDR3, the DNA is TGTGCCAGCAGGTCAACGACAGGGGCGGTGTATGAGCAGTTCTTC. The encoded protein is CASRSTTGAVYEQFF.

This clonotype has a handful of counts. V usage is TRBV7-9 and J usage is TRBJ1-6; 8 bases line up with TRBD1. The germline V gene has CDR1 SEHNR and CDR2 FQNEAQ (reference sequence). This CDR3 has 14 residues. The V and J ends lost 4 bases and 8 bases, in that order; junction bases with no gene match: 4. The CDR3 spells CASSSQGDHSPLHF. In DNA form, the CDR3 reads TGTGCCAGCAGCTCACAGGGGGACCATTCACCCCTCCACTTT.

The chain couples TRBV11-2 to TRBJ1-1; 10 nucleotides agree with TRBD1. The CDR3 runs to 16 residues. Unmatched junction bases numbered 12, after V lost 1 base and J lost 10 bases. CDR1 and CDR2 from the germline V gene are SGHAT and FQNNGV. CDR3 amino acids: CASSLGPGTGASGAFF. CDR3 nucleotide sequence: TGTGCCAGCAGCTTAGGCCCCGGGACAGGGGCCTCGGGAGCTTTCTTT.

This clonotype was seen more than once but under ten times. This chain connects TRBV6-2 or TRBV6-3 to TRBJ2-3, with D possibly being TRBD2 (5 bases). The V gene lost 7 bases and the J gene lost 0 bases, with 11 bases spanning the gap. The V gene's germline CDR1 is MNHEY and CDR2 SVGEGT. The CDR3 totals 14 residues. In DNA, the CDR3 is TGTGCCAGCACCGACCTAGCTAGCACAGATACGCAGTATTTT. This codes for CASTDLASTDTQYF.

Ten or more counts support this clonotype. V gene TRBV30 combines with J gene TRBJ2-7; D not certain. The germline V gene encodes CDR1 GTSNPN and CDR2 SVGIG (reference sequence). The V and J ends lost 2 bases and 3 bases respectively, with 8 bases between them. The CDR3 runs to 12 residues. The CDR3 DNA reads TGTGCCTGGAGTTCCGGAGTCTACGAGCAGTACTTC. Translating gives CAWSSGVYEQYF.

About this clonotype itself: At one boundary the junction diverges from the germline segment, which might be a read error. The chain joins TRBV13 to TRBJ2-3, with TRBD2 matching over 12 bases. There are 19 residues in the CDR3. Germline CDR1 and CDR2: PRHDT and FYEKMQ (reference sequence). CDR3 protein: CANSSRTSGAGMGTDTQYF. In nucleotides, the CDR3 is TGTGCCAACAGCTCGCGGACTAGCGGGGCTGGTATGGGCACAGATACGCAGTATTTT.

This clonotype was counted only a few times. The chain has TRBV7-9 and TRBJ2-3; maybe TRBD1 (5 bases). Germline-derived CDR1 and CDR2 are SEHNR and FQNEAQ (reference sequence). The CDR3 extends over 14 amino acids. V lost 6 bases, J lost 2 bases, and 12 bases lay in between. The CDR3 DNA follows: TGTGCCAGCAGATTCCCCAGGGACACAGATACGCAGTATTTT. This gives the protein CASRFPRDTDTQYF.

The V call is TRBV20-1, the J call TRBJ2-3; 13 positions match TRBD2. The CDR3 consists of 19 residues. The ends lost 6 bases at V and 4 bases at J; junction bases unmatched: 19. In germline, CDR1 is DFQATT, CDR2 SNEGSKA (reference sequence). CDR3 in amino acids: CSAPPGMTSGGPEPDTQYF. As DNA, the CDR3 is TGCAGTGCCCCCCCCGGGATGACTAGCGGGGGGCCTGAACCAGATACGCAGTATTTT.

This clonotype has only a few counts. The genes are TRBV7-2 and TRBJ2-1; the match to TRBD2 covers 12 bases. This CDR3 contains 18 residues. Germline CDR1 SGHTA, CDR2 FQGNSA. Germline trimming cut 1 base from V and 0 bases from J; bases unmatched to any gene: 4. The CDR3 region has the DNA TGTGCCAGCAGCTTAGGTCTAGCGGGGGGGTACTCCTACAATGAGCAGTTCTTC. Translating gives CASSLGLAGGYSYNEQFF.

In this sample, this clonotype turned up once. The chain links TRBV28 to TRBJ2-1; the D is unclear. The V end was cut by 4 bases, the J end by 10 bases, with 14 bases between. The CDR3 is 13 amino acids. Per the germline V gene, CDR1 is MDHEN and CDR2 is SYDVKM. CDR3 nucleotide sequence: TGTGCCAGCAGTTCATCCTTAGACCCCGAGCAGTTCTTC. Translating gives CASSSSLDPEQFF.

This clonotype came up many times. CDR3 nucleotide sequence: TGTGCCAGCAGTTTTCTCTTTAGCGGGAGCGGGTACGAGCAGTACTTC. Encoded protein: CASSFLFSGSGYEQYF. The chain uses TRBV28 and TRBJ2-7, with TRBD2 identical over 9 bases. Germline trimming cut 3 bases from V and 4 bases from J; bases unmatched to any gene: 10. Germline CDR1 is MDHEN and CDR2 is SYDVKM. The CDR3 has 16 amino acids.